What follows is one T cell receptor (beta chain) and its context. The V end was cut by 1 base, the J end by 10 bases, with 8 bases between. Germline CDR1 reads SGHAT; CDR2 reads FQDESV (reference sequence). The CDR3 consists of 12 residues. This sample was taken from a study of blood T cell repertoires in COVID-19. Study context: Specimens from acute and convalescent COVID-19 originated in the United States, Italy and Spain.

TCRdb's table, derived via immunoSEQ multiplex PCR, lists solely in-frame clones and lacks some. Counted here are 95,000 to 150,000 clones, about 83% occurring once; the ten biggest clones make up 3.9%. This sequence joins TRBV11-1 and TRBJ2-1; D unclear. The specimen sequenced was PBMCs or T cells enriched from blood (not recorded which). The TCR originated in a woman in her 30s who had recovered from COVID-19. The CDR3 nucleotides read TGTGCCAGCAGCTTAGACTATGTAGAGCAGTTCTTC. This sequence encodes CASSLDYVEQFF.